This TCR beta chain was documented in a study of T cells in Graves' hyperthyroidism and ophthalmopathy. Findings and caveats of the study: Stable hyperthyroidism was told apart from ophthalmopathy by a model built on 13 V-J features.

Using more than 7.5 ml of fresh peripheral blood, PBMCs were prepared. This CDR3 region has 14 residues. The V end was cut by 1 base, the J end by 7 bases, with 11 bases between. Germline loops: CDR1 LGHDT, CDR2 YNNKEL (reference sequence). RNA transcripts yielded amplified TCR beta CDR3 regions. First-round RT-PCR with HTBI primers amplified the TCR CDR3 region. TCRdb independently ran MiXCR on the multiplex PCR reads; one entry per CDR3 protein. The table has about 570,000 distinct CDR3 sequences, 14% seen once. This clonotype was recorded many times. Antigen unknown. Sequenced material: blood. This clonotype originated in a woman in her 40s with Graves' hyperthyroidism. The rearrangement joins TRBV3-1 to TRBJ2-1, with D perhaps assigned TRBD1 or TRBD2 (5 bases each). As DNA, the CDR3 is TGTGCCAGCAGCCAAGGGCTTGGGGGAAATGAGCAGTTCTTC. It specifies CASSQGLGGNEQFF.